The clone carrying this T cell receptor (beta chain) was recorded at least ten times. As yet, its antigen is unknown. This specimen comes from a study of human T cells and chemical hapten exposure. Study-wide points: TCRs at a frequency above 1 in 1000 stayed unchanged with DPC sensitization.

In the library, unique molecular identifiers were attached to individual cDNA molecules. In TCRdb, the RACE reads were re-called with MiXCR into one record per CDR3 protein. The sample contains around 380,000 distinct CDR3 sequences, nearly 5% of which appear only once. The CDR3 runs 13 residues. From germline, CDR1 is SGHKS and CDR2 YYEKEE (reference sequence). V was clipped by 4 bases and J by 7 bases, with 14 bases between them. Time point reported: patch test 1, 2 weeks after DPC sensitization. Treatment given: therapeutic diphenylcyclopropenone sensitization with weekly scalp DPC. Suited to DPC and affected by alopecia, the donors ranged from 18 to 70 years old.

Sequenced material: whole blood, taken in connection with sensitization to the hapten diphenylcyclopropenone (DPC). This receptor was taken from a woman aged 50 to 65 with alopecia areata. Some clones in this sample may be carry-over from other donors' samples. The chain uses TRBV5-5 and TRBJ1-1, with D hard to call. CDR3 sequence reads: CASSIRGLSEAFF. The CDR3 nucleotides read TGTGCCAGCAGCATCCGAGGCCTGAGTGAAGCTTTCTTT.